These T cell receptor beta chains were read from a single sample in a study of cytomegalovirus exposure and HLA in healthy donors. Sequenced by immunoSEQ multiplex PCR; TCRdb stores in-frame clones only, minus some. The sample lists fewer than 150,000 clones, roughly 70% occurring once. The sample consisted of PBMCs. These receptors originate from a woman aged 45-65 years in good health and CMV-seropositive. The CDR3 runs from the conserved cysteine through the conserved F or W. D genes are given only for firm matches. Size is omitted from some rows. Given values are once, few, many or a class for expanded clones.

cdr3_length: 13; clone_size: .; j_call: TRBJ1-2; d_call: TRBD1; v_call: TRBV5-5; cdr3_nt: TGTGCCAGCAGCCGCGACAGGGGCGCTGGCTACACCTTC; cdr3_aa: CASSRDRGAGYTF
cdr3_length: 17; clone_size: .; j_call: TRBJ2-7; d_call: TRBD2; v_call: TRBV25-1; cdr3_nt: TGTGCCAGCTCTACGACTAGCGGGAGGGCCTACGCCTACGAGCAGTACTTC; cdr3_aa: CASSTTSGRAYAYEQYF
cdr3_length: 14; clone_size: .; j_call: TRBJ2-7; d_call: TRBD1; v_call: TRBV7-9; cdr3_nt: TGTGCCAGCAGCTTATCGAGACAGGGCTACGAGCAGTACTTC; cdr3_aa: CASSLSRQGYEQYF
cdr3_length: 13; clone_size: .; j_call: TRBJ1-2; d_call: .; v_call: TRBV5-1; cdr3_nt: TGCGCCAGCAGCTTTCGGGTGGAAGATGGCTACACCTTC; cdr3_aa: CASSFRVEDGYTF
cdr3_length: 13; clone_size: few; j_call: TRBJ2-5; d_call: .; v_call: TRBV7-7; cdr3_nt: TGTGCCAGCAGCTTATTGCGCACAGAGACCCAGTACTTC; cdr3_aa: CASSLLRTETQYF
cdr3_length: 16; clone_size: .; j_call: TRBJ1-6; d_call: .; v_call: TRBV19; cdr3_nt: TGTGCCAGTAGTCCAGCGTCCTGGGTAAATAATTCACCCCTCCACTTT; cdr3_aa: CASSPASWVNNSPLHF
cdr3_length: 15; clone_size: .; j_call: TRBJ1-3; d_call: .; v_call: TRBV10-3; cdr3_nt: TGTGCCATCAGTGAGTCGACAGACTCTGGAAACACCATATATTTT; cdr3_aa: CAISESTDSGNTIYF
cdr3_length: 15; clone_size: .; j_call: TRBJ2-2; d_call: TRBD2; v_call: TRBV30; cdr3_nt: TGTGCCTGGAGTGTAGCGGGAGGGGGAGCCGGGGAGCTGTTTTTT; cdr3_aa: CAWSVAGGGAGELFF
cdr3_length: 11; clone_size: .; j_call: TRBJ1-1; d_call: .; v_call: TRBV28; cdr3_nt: TGTGAAGCCTCCCGTTTGACTGAAGCTTTCTTT; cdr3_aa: CEASRLTEAFF
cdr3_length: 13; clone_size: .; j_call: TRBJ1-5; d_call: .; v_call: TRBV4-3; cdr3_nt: TGCGCCAGCAGCCAAGATCTATGGCAGCCCCAGCATTTT; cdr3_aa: CASSQDLWQPQHF
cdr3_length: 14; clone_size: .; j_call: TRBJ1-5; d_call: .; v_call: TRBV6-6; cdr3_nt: TGTGCCAGCAGTTACTCGACAGGCTATCAGCCCCAGCATTTT; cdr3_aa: CASSYSTGYQPQHF
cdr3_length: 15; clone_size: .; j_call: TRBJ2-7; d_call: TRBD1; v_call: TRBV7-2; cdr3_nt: TGTGCCAGCAGCTCTAGGACAGGGCTCTCCTACGAGCAGTACTTC; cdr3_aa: CASSSRTGLSYEQYF
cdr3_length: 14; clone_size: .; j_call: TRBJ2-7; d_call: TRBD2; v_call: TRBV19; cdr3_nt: TGTGCCAGTAGTATACTAGCGGGAGCCTACGAGCAGTACTTC; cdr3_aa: CASSILAGAYEQYF
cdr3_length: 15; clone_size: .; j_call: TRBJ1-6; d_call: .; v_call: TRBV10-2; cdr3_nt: TGCGCCAGCAGTGAATCCTCGCAGGATCGGTCACCCCTCCACTTT; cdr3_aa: CASSESSQDRSPLHF
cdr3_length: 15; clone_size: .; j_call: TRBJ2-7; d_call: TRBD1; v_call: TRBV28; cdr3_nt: TGTGCCAGCACCTCGGCCGGGACAGGTTCCTTCGAGCAGTACTTC; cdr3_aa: CASTSAGTGSFEQYF
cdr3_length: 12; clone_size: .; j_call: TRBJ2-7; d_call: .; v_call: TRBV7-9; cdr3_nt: TGTGCCAGCGAGGGGGGGTCCTACGAGCAGTACTTC; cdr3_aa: CASEGGSYEQYF
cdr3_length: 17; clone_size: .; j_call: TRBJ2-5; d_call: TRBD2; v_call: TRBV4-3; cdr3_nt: TGCGCCAGCAGCCAAGCGTTCTTGGGAGCGGGGCAAGAGACCCAGTACTTC; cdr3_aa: CASSQAFLGAGQETQYF
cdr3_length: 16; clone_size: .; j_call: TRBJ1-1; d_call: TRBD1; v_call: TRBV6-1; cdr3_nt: TGTGCCAGCAGTGAATTGGGGACAGGGCCGTTGGCTGAAGCTTTCTTT; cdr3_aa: CASSELGTGPLAEAFF
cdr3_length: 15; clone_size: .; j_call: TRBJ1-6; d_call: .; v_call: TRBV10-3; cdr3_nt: TGTGCCATCAGTGAGTCCAGGGGACGAAATTCACCCCTCCACTTT; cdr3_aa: CAISESRGRNSPLHF
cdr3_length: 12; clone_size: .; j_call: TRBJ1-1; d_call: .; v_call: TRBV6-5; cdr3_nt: TGTGCCAGCACGGGGGGGGGCCCTGAAGCTTTCTTT; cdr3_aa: CASTGGGPEAFF
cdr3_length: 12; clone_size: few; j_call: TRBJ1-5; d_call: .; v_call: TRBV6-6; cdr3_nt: TGTGCCAGCAGGACAGGAGTCGAGCCCCAGCATTTT; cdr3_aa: CASRTGVEPQHF
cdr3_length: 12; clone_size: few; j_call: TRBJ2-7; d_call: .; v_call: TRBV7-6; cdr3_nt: TGTGCCAGCAGCTCTCAGGGGTACGAGCAGTACTTC; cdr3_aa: CASSSQGYEQYF
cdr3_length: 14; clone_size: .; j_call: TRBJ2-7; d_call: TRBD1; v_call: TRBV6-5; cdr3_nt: TGTGCCAGCAGCGGCACAGGGGGCGACGACGAGCAGTACTTC; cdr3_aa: CASSGTGGDDEQYF
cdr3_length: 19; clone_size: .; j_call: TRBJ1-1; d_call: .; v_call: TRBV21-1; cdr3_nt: TGTGCCAGCAGCAAAGATCCCTCCCAAAGGACTCGTAAGAACACTGAAGCTTTCTTT; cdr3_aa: CASSKDPSQRTRKNTEAFF
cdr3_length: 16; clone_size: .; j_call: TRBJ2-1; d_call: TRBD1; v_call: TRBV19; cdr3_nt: TGTGCCAGTAGGAGGGCCGGGACAGGGCAATACAATGAGCAGTTCTTC; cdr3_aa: CASRRAGTGQYNEQFF
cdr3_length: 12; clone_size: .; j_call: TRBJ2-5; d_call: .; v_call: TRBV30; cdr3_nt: TGTGCCTGGAGTGCCCTCCAAGAGACCCAGTACTTC; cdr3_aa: CAWSALQETQYF
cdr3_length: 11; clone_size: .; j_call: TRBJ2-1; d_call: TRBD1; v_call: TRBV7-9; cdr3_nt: TGTGCCAGCAGCTTTGACAGGGCGGTGTTCTTC; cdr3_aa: CASSFDRAVFF
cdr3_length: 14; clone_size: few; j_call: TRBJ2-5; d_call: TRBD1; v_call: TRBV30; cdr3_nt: TGTGCCTGGAGTACCCTCACAGGGGCGGCGACCCAGTACTTC; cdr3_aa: CAWSTLTGAATQYF
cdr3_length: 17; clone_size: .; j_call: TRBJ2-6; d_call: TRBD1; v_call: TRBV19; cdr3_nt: TGTGCCAGTAGTATCTCGGGACAGGGAACTGGGGCCAACGTCCTGACTTTC; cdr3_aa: CASSISGQGTGANVLTF
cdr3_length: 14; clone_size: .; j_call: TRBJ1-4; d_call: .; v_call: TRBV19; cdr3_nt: TGTGCCAGTAGTGGGGCTCGGAGTGTTGAAAAACTGTTTTTT; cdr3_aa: CASSGARSVEKLFF
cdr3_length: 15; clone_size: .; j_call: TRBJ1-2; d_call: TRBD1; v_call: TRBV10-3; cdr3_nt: TGTGCCACCGAAGGACAGGATATTCGGAACTATGGCTACACCTTC; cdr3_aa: CATEGQDIRNYGYTF
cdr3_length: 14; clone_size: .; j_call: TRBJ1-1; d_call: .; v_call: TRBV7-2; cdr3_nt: TGTGCCAGCAGCTCCGAGGGCGGGATAGATGAAGCTTTCTTT; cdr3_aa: CASSSEGGIDEAFF
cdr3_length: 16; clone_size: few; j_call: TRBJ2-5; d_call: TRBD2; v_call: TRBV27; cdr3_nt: TGTGCCAGCAGTTATACGTTTGGGGAGGGGCAAGAGACCCAGTACTTC; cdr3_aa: CASSYTFGEGQETQYF
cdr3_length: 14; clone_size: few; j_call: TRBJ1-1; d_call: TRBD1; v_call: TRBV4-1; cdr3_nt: TGCGCCAGCAGCCGACAGGGAATTGAGACTGAAGCTTTCTTT; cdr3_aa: CASSRQGIETEAFF
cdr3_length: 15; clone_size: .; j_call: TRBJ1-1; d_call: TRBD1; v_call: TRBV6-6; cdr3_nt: TGTGCCAGCAGTAGTTGGGACAGGGAATTCGCTGAAGCTTTCTTT; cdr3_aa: CASSSWDREFAEAFF
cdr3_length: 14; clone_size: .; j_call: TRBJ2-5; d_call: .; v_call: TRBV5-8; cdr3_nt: TGTGCCAGCAGCTTGGGTCCAGAACAAGAGACCCAGTACTTC; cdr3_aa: CASSLGPEQETQYF
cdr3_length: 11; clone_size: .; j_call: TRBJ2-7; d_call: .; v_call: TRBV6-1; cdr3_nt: TGTGCCAGCAGTGGGACTTACGAGCAGTACTTC; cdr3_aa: CASSGTYEQYF
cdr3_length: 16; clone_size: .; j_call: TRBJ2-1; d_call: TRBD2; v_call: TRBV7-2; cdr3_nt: TGTGCCAGCAGCTTAATCCGGGAGGGCCTGGGCAATGAGCAGTTCTTC; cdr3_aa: CASSLIREGLGNEQFF
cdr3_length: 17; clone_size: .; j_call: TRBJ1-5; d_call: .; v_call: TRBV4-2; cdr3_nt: TGTGCCAGCAGCCAAGACGATCAGGGCCAGGGCAATCAGCCCCAGCATTTT; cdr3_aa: CASSQDDQGQGNQPQHF
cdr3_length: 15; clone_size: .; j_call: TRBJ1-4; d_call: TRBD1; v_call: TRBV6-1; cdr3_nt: TGTGCCAGCAGTGCAGGGACAGGGGGCCGCGAAAAACTGTTTTTT; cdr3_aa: CASSAGTGGREKLFF
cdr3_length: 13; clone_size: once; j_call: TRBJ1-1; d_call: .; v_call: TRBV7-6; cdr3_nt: TGTGCCAGCAGCTTAGAGGGAGGGGCTGAAGCTTTCTTT; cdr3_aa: CASSLEGGAEAFF
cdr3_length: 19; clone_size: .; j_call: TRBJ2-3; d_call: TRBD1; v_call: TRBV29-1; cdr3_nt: TGCAGCGTTGAAGATAAAGTTCTCAGGGCAGGGGGAATTCTGGATACGCAGTATTTT; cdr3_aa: CSVEDKVLRAGGILDTQYF
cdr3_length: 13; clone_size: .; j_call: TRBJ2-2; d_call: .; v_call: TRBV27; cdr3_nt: TGTGCCAGCATCAACACGAACACCGGGGAGCTGTTTTTT; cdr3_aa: CASINTNTGELFF
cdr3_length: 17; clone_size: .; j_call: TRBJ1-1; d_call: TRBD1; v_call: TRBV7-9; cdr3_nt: TGTGCCAGCAGCCCGACCCTGGGACAGGGCAGGAATACTGAAGCTTTCTTT; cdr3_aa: CASSPTLGQGRNTEAFF
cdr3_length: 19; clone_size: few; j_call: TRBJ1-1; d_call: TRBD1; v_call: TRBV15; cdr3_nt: TGTGCCACCAGCAGAGATGGGGGGACAACAACAGGGGGGGACACTGAAGCTTTCTTT; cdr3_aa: CATSRDGGTTTGGDTEAFF
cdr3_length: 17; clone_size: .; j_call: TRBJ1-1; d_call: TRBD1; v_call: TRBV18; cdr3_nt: TGTGCCAGCTCACCATGGGACAGGGGTACGGGGAACACTGAAGCTTTCTTT; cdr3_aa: CASSPWDRGTGNTEAFF